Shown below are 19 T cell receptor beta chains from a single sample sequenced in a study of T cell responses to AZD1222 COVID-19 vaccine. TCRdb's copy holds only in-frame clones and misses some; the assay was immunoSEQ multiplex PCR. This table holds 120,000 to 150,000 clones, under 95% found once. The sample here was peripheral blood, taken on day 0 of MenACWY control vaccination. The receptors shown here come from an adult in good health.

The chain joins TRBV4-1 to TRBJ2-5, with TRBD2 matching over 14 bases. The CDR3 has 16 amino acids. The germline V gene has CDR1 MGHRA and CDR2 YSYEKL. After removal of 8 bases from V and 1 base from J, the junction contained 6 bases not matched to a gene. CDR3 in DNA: TGCGCCAGCGGGACTAGCGGGAGAGACGTCCAAGAGACCCAGTACTTC. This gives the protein CASGTSGRDVQETQYF.

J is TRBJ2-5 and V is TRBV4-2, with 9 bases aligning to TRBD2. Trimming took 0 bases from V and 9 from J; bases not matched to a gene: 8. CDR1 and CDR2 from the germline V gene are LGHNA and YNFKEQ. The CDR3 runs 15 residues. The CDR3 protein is CASSQELAGRQAQYF. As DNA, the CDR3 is TGTGCCAGCAGCCAAGAGCTAGCGGGGAGACAGGCCCAGTACTTC.

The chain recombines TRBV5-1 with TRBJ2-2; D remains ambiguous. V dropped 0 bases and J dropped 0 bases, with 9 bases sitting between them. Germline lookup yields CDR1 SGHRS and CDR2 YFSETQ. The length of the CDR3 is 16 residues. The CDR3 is CASSLGSRTNTGELFF. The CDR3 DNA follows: TGCGCCAGCAGCTTGGGGTCCCGGACGAACACCGGGGAGCTGTTTTTT.

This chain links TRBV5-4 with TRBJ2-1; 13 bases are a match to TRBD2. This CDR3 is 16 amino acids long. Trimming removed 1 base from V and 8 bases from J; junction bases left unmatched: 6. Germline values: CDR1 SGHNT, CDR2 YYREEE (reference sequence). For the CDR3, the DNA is TGTGCCAGCAGCTTGTTTGGACTAGCGGGAGTGTATGAGCAGTTCTTC. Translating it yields CASSLFGLAGVYEQFF.

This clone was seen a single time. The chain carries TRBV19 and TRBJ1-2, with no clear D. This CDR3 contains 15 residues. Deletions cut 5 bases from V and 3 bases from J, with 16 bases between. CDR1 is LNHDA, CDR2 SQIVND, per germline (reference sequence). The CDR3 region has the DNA TGTGCCAGTAGTGTTGACTCCCGTGGCGACTATGGCTACACCTTC. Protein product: CASSVDSRGDYGYTF.

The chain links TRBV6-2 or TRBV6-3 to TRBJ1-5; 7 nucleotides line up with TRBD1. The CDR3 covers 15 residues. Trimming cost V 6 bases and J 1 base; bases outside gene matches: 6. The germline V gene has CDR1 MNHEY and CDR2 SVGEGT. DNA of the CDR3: TGTGCCAGCAGCCGACAGGGTTTGAGCAATCAGCCCCAGCATTTT. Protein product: CASSRQGLSNQPQHF.

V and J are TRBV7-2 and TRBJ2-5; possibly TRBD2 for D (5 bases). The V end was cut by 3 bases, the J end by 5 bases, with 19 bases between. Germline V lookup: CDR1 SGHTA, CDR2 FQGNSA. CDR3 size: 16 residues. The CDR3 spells CASSLNLVGVGETQYF. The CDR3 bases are TGTGCCAGCAGCTTGAATCTGGTCGGGGTGGGGGAGACCCAGTACTTC.

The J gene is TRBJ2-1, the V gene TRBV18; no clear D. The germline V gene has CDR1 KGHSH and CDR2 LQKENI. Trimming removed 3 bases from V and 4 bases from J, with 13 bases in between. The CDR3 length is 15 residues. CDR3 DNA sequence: TGTGCCAGCTCACCGCTCCAGGCCTTTTACAATGAGCAGTTCTTC. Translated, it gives CASSPLQAFYNEQFF.

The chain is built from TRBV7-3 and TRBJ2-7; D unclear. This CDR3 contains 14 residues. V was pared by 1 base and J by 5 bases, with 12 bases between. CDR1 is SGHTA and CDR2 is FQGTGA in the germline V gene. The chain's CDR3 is CASSLMASGHEQYF. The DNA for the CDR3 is TGTGCCAGCAGCTTAATGGCGAGTGGTCACGAGCAGTACTTC.

CDR3 bases: TGTGCCAGCAGCTTAGGCCCCGATGGCTACACCTTC. This sequence encodes CASSLGPDGYTF. V is TRBV7-9 and J is TRBJ1-2, with D unclear. From germline, CDR1 is SEHNR and CDR2 FQNEAQ (reference sequence). The ends were cut back, 1 base at V and 6 bases at J, with 6 bases in the middle. The CDR3 has 12 residues.

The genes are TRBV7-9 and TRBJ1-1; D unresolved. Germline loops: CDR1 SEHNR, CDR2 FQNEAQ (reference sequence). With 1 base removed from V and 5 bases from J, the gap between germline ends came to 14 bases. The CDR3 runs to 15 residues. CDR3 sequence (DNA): TGTGCCAGCAGCTTAGAGGTCTCTACGAGGACTGAAGCTTTCTTT. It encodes CASSLEVSTRTEAFF. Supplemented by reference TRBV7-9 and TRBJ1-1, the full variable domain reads DTGVSQNPRHKITKRGQNVTFRCDPISEHNRLYWYRQTLGQGPEFLTYFQNEAQLEKSRLLSDRFSAERPKGSFSTLEIQRTEQGDSAMYLCASSLEVSTRTEAFFGQGTRLTVV.

The DNA of the CDR3 is TGCGCCAGCAGTGAAGGCAGGGCTAACACTGAAGCTTTCTTT. It translates to CASSEGRANTEAFF. The genes are TRBV10-2 and TRBJ1-1; weak D call: TRBD1 (5 bases). Deletions cut 3 bases from V and 2 bases from J, with 10 bases between. Germline CDR1 reads WSHSY; CDR2 reads SAAADI. The CDR3 has 14 amino acids.

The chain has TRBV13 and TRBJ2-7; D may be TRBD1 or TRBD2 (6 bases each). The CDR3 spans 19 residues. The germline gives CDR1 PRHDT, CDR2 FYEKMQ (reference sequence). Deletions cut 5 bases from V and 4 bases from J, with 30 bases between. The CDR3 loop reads CASSANPLGGAGGGYEQYF. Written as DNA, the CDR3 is TGTGCCAGCAGCGCTAATCCCCTCGGGGGAGCAGGAGGGGGATACGAGCAGTACTTC.

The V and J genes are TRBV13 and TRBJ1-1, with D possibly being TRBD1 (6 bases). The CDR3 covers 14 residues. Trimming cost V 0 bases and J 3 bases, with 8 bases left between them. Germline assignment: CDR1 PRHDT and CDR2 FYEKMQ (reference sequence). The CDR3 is CASSLGGGHTEAFF. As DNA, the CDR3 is TGTGCCAGCAGCTTAGGGGGGGGGCACACTGAAGCTTTCTTT. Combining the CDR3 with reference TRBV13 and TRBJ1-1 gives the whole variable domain AAGVIQSPRHLIKEKRETATLKCYPIPRHDTVYWYQQGPGQDPQFLISFYEKMQSDKGSIPDRFSAQQFSDYHSELNMSSLELGDSALYFCASSLGGGHTEAFFGQGTRLTVV.

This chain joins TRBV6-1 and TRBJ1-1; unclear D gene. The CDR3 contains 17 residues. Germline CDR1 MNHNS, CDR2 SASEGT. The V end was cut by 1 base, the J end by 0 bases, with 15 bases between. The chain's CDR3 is CASSEVLVGRMNTEAFF. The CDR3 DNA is TGTGCCAGCAGTGAAGTTTTGGTAGGCAGAATGAACACTGAAGCTTTCTTT.

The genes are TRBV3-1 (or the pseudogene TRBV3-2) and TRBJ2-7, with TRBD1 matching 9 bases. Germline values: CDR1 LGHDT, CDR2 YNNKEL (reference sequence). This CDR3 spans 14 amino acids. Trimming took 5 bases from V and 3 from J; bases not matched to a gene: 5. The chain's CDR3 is CASSYGTGSYEQYF. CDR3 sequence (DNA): TGTGCCAGCAGCTATGGGACAGGGAGCTACGAGCAGTACTTC.

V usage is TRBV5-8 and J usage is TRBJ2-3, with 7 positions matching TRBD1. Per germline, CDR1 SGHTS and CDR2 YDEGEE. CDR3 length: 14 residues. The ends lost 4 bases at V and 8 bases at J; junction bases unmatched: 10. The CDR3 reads CASSTGQVLGTQYF. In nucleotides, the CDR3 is TGTGCCAGCAGCACCGGACAGGTTTTGGGTACGCAGTATTTT.

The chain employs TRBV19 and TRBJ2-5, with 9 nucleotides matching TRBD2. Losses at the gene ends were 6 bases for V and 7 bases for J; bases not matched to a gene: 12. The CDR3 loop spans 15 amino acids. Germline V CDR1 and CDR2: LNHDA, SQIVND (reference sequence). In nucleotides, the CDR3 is TGTGCCAGTAGGTCTAGCGGGAACCCTCAGGGGACCCAGTACTTC. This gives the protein CASRSSGNPQGTQYF.

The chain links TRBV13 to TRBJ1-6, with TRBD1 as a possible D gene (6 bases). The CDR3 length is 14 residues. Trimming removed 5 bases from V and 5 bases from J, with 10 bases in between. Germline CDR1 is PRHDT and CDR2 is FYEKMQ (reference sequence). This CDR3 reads CASSSRQDNSPLHF. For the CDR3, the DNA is TGTGCCAGCAGCAGTAGACAGGATAATTCACCCCTCCACTTT.